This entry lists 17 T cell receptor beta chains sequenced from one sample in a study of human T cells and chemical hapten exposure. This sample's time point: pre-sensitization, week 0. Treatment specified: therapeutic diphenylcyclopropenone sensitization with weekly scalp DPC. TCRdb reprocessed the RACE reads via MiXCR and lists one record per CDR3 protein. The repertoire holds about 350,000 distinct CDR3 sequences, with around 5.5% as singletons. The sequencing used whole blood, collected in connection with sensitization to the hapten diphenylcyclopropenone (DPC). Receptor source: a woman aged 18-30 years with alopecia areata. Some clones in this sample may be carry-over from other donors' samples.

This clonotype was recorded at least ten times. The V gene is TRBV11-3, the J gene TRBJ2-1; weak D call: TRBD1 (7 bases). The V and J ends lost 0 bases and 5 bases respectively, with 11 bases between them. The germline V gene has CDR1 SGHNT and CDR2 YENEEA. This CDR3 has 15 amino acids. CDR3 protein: CASSLDQGGNNEQFF. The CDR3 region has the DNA TGTGCCAGCAGCTTAGATCAGGGGGGAAACAATGAGCAGTTCTTC.

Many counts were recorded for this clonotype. CDR3 sequence reads: CASSAGPISGNTIYF. The CDR3 DNA reads as TGTGCCAGCAGCGCTGGACCGATATCTGGAAACACCATATATTTT. The V call is TRBV12-3 or TRBV12-4, the J call TRBJ1-3; D unclear. The CDR3 totals 15 residues. V lost 6 bases and J 1 base, leaving 13 bases between the germline ends.

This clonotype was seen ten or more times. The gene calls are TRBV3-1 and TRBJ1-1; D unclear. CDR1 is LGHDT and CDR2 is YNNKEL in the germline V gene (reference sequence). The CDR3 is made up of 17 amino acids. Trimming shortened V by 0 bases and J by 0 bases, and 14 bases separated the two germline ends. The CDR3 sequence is CASSQDLAPAMNTEAFF. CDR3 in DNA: TGTGCCAGCAGCCAAGATCTGGCACCGGCTATGAACACTGAAGCTTTCTTT.

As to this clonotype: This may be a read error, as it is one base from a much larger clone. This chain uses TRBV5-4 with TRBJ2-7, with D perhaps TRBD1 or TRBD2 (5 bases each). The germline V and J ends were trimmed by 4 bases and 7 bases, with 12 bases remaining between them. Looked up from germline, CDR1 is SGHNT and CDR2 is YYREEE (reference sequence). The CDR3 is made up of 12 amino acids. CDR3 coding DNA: TGTGCCAGCAGCAGGGACGTAGGGGAGCAGTACTTC. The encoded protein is CASSRDVGEQYF.

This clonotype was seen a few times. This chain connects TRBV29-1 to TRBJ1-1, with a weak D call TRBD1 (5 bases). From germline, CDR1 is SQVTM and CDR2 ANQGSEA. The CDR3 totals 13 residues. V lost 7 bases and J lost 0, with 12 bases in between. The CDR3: CSGQGHMNTEAFF. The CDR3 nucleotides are TGCAGCGGCCAAGGACACATGAACACTGAAGCTTTCTTT. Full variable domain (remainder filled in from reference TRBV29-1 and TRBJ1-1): SAVISQKPSRDICQRGTSLTIQCQVDSQVTMMFWYRQQPGQSLTLIATANQGSEATYESGFVIDKFPISRPNLTFSTLTVSNMSPEDSSIYLCSGQGHMNTEAFFGQGTRLTVV.

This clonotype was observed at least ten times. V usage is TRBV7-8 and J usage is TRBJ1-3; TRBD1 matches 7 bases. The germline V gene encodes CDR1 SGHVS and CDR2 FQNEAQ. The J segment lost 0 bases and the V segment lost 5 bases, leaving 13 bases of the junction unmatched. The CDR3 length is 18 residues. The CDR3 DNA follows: TGTGCCAGCAGCGCCGACAGAGGGGGCGGACACTCTGGAAACACCATATATTTT. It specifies CASSADRGGGHSGNTIYF.

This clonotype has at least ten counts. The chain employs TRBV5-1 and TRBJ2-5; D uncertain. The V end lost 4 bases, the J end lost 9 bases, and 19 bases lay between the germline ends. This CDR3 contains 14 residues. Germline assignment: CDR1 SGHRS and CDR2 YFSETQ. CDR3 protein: CASSASSTSQAQYF. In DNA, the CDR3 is TGCGCCAGCAGCGCCTCCTCGACTTCGCAGGCCCAGTACTTC.

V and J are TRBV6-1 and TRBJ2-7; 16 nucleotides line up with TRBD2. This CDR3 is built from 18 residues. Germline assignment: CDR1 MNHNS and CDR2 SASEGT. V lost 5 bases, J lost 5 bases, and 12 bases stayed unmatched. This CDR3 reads CASSNTYGTSGGAHEQYF. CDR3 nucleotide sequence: TGTGCCAGCAGTAACACGTACGGGACTAGCGGGGGGGCGCACGAGCAGTACTTC.

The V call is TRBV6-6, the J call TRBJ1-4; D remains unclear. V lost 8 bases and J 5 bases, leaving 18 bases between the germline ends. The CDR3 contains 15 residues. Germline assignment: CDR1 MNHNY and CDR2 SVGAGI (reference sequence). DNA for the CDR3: TGTGCCAGCTTACCGAGGGTCCTAGGCAATGAAAAACTGTTTTTT. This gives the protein CASLPRVLGNEKLFF.

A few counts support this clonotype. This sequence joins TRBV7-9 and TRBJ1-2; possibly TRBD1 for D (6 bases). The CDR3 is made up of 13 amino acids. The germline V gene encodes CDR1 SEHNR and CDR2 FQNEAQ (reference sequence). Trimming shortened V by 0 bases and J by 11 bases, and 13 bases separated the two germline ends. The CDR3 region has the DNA TGTGCCAGCAGCTTAGCTGGACAGCCGGGGTACACCTTC. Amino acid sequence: CASSLAGQPGYTF. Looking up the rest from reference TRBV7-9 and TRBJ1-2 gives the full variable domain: DTGVSQNPRHKITKRGQNVTFRCDPISEHNRLYWYRQTLGQGPEFLTYFQNEAQLEKSRLLSDRFSAERPKGSFSTLEIQRTEQGDSAMYLCASSLAGQPGYTFGSGTRLTVV.

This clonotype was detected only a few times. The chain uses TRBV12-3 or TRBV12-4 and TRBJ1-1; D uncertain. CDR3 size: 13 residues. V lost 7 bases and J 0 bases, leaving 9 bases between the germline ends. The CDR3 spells CASKAPVNTEAFF. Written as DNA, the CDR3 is TGTGCCAGCAAGGCCCCAGTGAACACTGAAGCTTTCTTT.

The CDR3 spells CASSYSLPGWAFF. CDR3 DNA: TGTGCCAGCAGTTACTCGTTGCCGGGATGGGCTTTCTTT. The chain carries TRBV6-2 or TRBV6-3 and TRBJ1-1; no clear D. Trimming removed 0 bases at V and 11 bases at J, with 13 bases between. CDR3 size: 13 residues. Germline lookup yields CDR1 MNHEY and CDR2 SVGEGT.

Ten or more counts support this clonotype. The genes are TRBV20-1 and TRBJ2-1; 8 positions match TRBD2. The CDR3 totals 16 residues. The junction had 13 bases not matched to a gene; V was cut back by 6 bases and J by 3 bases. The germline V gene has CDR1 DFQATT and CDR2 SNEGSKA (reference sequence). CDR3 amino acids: CSAGSGDPNLYNEQFF. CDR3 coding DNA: TGCAGTGCGGGTAGCGGGGATCCGAACCTCTACAATGAGCAGTTCTTC.

CDR3 protein: CASSKEQGANTEAFF. Written as DNA, the CDR3 is TGTGCCAGCAGTAAAGAACAGGGAGCGAACACTGAAGCTTTCTTT. This chain links TRBV12-3 or TRBV12-4 with TRBJ1-1; TRBD1 is a possible D gene (6 bases). The CDR3 spans 15 residues. V was pared by 5 bases and J by 1 base, with 14 bases between.

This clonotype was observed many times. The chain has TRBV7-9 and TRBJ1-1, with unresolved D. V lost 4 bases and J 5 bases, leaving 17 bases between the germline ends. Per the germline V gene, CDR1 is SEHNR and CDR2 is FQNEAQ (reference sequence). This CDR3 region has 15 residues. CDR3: CASSSLEEGRTEAFF. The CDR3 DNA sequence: TGTGCCAGCAGCTCCCTGGAGGAGGGAAGGACTGAAGCTTTCTTT.

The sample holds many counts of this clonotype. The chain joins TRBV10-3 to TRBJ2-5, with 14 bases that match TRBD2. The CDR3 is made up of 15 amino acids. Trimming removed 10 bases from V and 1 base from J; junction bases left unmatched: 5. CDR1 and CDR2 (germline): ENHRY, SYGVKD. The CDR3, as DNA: TGTGCCACCCGGGGGACTAGCGGGGGCCAAGAGACCCAGTACTTC. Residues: CATRGTSGGQETQYF.

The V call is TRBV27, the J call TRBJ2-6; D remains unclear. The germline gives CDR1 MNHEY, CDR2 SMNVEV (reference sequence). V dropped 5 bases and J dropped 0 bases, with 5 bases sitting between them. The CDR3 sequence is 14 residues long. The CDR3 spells CASSVSSGANVLTF. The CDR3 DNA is TGTGCCAGCAGTGTCAGCTCTGGGGCCAACGTCCTGACTTTC.